The 14 T cell receptor beta chains listed next were all sequenced from one sample in a study of CD8 T cells in ankylosing spondylitis. Antigens of these TCRs are unknown. TCRdb reanalysed the 5' RACE reads using MiXCR and keeps one entry per CDR3 protein. Of more than 600,000 distinct CDR3 sequences in the sample, roughly 19% are singletons; the top ten hold under 20%. General study points: What seemed typical of ankylosing spondylitis blood was a TCR beta motif built from fewer than ten highly homologous variants.

Sequenced material: blood, either unsorted or a sorted T cell fraction (not recorded which). The receptors shown here come from a male donor with ankylosing spondylitis.

The chain joins TRBV7-9 to TRBJ2-2, with 10 bases fitting TRBD1. J lost 5 bases, V lost 8 bases, and 11 bases had no gene match. Germline CDR1 SEHNR, CDR2 FQNEAQ (reference sequence). The CDR3 is 16 amino acids. CDR3: CASARPGTGETGELFF. For the CDR3, the DNA is TGTGCCAGCGCCCGCCCCGGGACAGGGGAAACCGGGGAGCTGTTTTTT. The variable domain in full, with the rest retrieved from reference TRBV7-9 and TRBJ2-2, is DTGVSQNPRHKITKRGQNVTFRCDPISEHNRLYWYRQTLGQGPEFLTYFQNEAQLEKSRLLSDRFSAERPKGSFSTLEIQRTEQGDSAMYLCASARPGTGETGELFFGEGSRLTVL.

This clonotype was seen a handful of times. The V gene is TRBV10-3, the J gene TRBJ1-2; a possible D gene is TRBD1 (5 bases). Trimming took 6 bases from V and 3 from J, leaving 14 bases between them. Germline V gene data show CDR1 as ENHRY and CDR2 as SYGVKD. The CDR3 consists of 14 residues. The CDR3 loop reads CAIRGRRDDYGYTF. CDR3 nucleotide sequence: TGTGCCATCAGGGGGCGACGGGACGACTATGGCTACACCTTC.

V and J are TRBV4-1 and TRBJ2-1, with 8 nucleotides matching TRBD2. The CDR3 runs to 16 residues. CDR1 and CDR2 (germline): MGHRA, YSYEKL. The V gene end was trimmed by 0 bases and the J gene end by 3 bases; junction bases not matched to a gene: 4. This CDR3 reads CASSQDQLAVYNEQFF. Here the CDR3 DNA reads TGCGCCAGCAGCCAAGACCAACTAGCGGTCTACAATGAGCAGTTCTTC.

CDR3 sequence reads: CASSIQGASGANVLTF. The DNA of the CDR3 is TGTGCCAGCAGCATACAGGGTGCCTCTGGGGCCAACGTCCTGACTTTC. This sequence joins TRBV7-6 and TRBJ2-6, with D perhaps TRBD1 (6 bases). Germline V gene data show CDR1 as SGHVS and CDR2 as FNYEAQ. Trimming took off 5 bases at V and 0 bases at J, with 11 bases between the two ends. CDR3 length: 16 amino acids.

V usage is TRBV30 and J usage is TRBJ2-1, with 9 positions matching TRBD1. The V gene's germline CDR1 is GTSNPN and CDR2 SVGIG (reference sequence). Trimming cost V 5 bases and J 7 bases; bases outside gene matches: 9. The CDR3 consists of 14 residues. CDR3 DNA: TGTGCCTGGCGACAGGGGGGAGTGAAGAATGAGCAGTTCTTC. Its protein product is CAWRQGGVKNEQFF.

This clonotype was detected only a few times. The V and J genes are TRBV7-2 and TRBJ2-3, with D perhaps matching TRBD2 (6 bases). This CDR3 comprises 15 residues. Trimming removed 1 base at V and 3 bases at J, with 11 bases between. The germline CDR1 and CDR2 sequences are SGHTA and FQGNSA. The CDR3 DNA reads TGTGCCAGCAGCTTAGGGGCGAGCGGGACAGATACGCAGTATTTT. Translating it yields CASSLGASGTDTQYF. Full variable domain (rest looked up from reference TRBV7-2 and TRBJ2-3): GAGVSQSPSNKVTEKGKDVELRCDPISGHTALYWYRQSLGQGLEFLIYFQGNSAPDKSGLPSDRFSAERTGGSVSTLTIQRTQQEDSAVYLCASSLGASGTDTQYFGPGTRLTVL.

In this sample, this clonotype turned up many times. J is TRBJ2-1 and V is TRBV12-3 or TRBV12-4, with TRBD1 identical over 7 bases. This CDR3 spans 12 amino acids. V lost 9 bases to trimming and J lost 8 bases; unmatched junction nucleotides: 7. The CDR3 spells CASTGVRYEQFF. CDR3 nucleotide sequence: TGTGCCAGTACAGGGGTCCGGTATGAGCAGTTCTTC.

This clonotype was observed a handful of times. The V call is TRBV5-6, the J call TRBJ1-1, with D uncertain. The V gene lost 2 bases and the J gene lost 3 bases, with 14 bases spanning the gap. The CDR3 consists of 15 residues. Germline-derived CDR1 and CDR2 are SGHDT and YYEEEE. Here the CDR3 reads CASSFGPRADTEAFF. For the CDR3, the DNA is TGTGCCAGCAGCTTCGGGCCTCGGGCGGACACTGAAGCTTTCTTT.

The V gene is TRBV20-1, the J gene TRBJ2-5; 7 bases are a match to TRBD2. The junction had 16 bases not matched to a gene; V was cut back by 7 bases and J by 2 bases. This CDR3 comprises 16 residues. Germline V CDR1 and CDR2: DFQATT, SNEGSKA (reference sequence). CDR3 DNA: TGCAGTGGCTGTCCAATGGGGGGACTACAACAAGAGACCCAGTACTTC. Its protein is CSGCPMGGLQQETQYF.

The V gene is TRBV6-5, the J gene TRBJ1-3; D is unresolved. Germline values: CDR1 MNHEY, CDR2 SVGAGI. V shed 2 bases and J shed 0 bases, with 5 bases lying between them. The CDR3 totals 14 residues. CDR3 in DNA: TGTGCCAGCAGTTACGGCCGCTCTGGAAACACCATATATTTT. Protein: CASSYGRSGNTIYF.

There are many counts of this clonotype. The chain is built from TRBV5-1 and TRBJ1-1; a weak D match, TRBD1 (6 bases). Looked up from germline, CDR1 is SGHRS and CDR2 is YFSETQ. V lost 4 bases to trimming and J lost 1 base, with 26 bases between them. The CDR3 runs 19 residues. Here the CDR3 reads CASSPGMFRDARGNTEAFF. The DNA of the CDR3 is TGCGCCAGCAGCCCCGGGATGTTCCGGGACGCCAGGGGGAACACTGAAGCTTTCTTT.

This clonotype was counted ten times or more. The genes are TRBV4-1 and TRBJ2-5; D not resolved. The CDR3 runs to 17 residues. The ends were cut back, 0 bases at V and 2 bases at J, with 16 bases in the middle. CDR1 and CDR2 from the germline V gene are MGHRA and YSYEKL. The CDR3 DNA is TGCGCCAGCAGCCAAGATGAAAGGCGCTCCGGGCAAGAGACCCAGTACTTC. Protein: CASSQDERRSGQETQYF.

This clonotype was seen at least ten times. The chain employs TRBV28 and TRBJ1-2; perhaps TRBD1 as D (5 bases). Trimming removed 4 bases from V and 2 bases from J, with 14 bases in between. This CDR3 is built from 15 residues. CDR1 is MDHEN and CDR2 is SYDVKM in the germline V gene. The CDR3 coding sequence is TGTGCCAGCAGTTCCGGGTTCAGGACAAACTATGGCTACACCTTC. Translation: CASSSGFRTNYGYTF.

The chain couples TRBV11-3 to TRBJ2-5, with TRBD1 identical over 8 bases. CDR3 length equals 15 residues. CDR1 and CDR2 from the germline V gene are SGHNT and YENEEA. With 0 bases clipped from V and 3 bases from J, the junction kept 3 bases outside the gene matches. The DNA for the CDR3 is TGTGCCAGCAGCTTAGAGATACAGGGGGAAGAGACCCAGTACTTC. It encodes CASSLEIQGEETQYF.